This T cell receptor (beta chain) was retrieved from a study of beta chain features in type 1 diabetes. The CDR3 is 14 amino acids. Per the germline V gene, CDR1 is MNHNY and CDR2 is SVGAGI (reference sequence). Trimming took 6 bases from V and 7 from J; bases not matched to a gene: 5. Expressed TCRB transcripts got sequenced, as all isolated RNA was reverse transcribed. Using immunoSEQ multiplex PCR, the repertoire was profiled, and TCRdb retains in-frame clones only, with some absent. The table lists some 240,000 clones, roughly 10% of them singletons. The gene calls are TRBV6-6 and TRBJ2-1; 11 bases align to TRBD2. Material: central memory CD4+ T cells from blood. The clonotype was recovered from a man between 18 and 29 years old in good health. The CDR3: CASRPTSGSNEQFF. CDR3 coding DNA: TGTGCCAGCAGACCCACTAGCGGGAGTAATGAGCAGTTCTTC.